This T cell receptor (beta chain) came from a study of T cell responses to AZD1222 COVID-19 vaccine. CDR3 length equals 13 residues. V gave up 3 bases and J gave up 4 bases, with 7 bases separating them. This table comes from immunoSEQ multiplex PCR, and its TCRdb copy is limited to in-frame clones, with some not included. The sample holds 120,000 or so clones, 80% to 95% seen once. This material consisted of peripheral blood, taken 28 days after the second AZD1222 dose. V gene TRBV12-3 or TRBV12-4 combines with J gene TRBJ1-5; D gene uncertain. The TCR was taken from an adult who received the AZD1222 COVID-19 vaccine. The CDR3 protein is CASSLGENQPQHF. The CDR3 DNA follows: TGTGCCAGCAGTTTGGGAGAGAATCAGCCCCAGCATTTT.